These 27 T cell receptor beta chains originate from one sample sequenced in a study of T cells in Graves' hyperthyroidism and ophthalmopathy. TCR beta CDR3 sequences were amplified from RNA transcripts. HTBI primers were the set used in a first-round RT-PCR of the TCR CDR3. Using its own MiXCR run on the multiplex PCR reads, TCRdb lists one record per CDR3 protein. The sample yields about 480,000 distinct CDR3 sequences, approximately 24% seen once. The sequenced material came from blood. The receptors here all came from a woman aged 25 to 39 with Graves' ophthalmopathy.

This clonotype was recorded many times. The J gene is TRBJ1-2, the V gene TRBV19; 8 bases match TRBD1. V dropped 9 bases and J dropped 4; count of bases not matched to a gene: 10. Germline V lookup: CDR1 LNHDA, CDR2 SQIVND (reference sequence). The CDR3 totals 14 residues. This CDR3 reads CASETTGGPYGYTF. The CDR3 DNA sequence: TGTGCCAGCGAGACCACAGGGGGTCCCTATGGCTACACCTTC.

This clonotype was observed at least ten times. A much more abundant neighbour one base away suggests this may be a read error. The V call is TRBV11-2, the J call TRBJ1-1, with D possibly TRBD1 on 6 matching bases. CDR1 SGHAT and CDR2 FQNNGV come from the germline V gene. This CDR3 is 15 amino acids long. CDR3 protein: CASSPGTRTNAEAFF. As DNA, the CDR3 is TGTGCCAGCAGCCCTGGGACAAGGACGAACGCTGAAGCTTTCTTT.

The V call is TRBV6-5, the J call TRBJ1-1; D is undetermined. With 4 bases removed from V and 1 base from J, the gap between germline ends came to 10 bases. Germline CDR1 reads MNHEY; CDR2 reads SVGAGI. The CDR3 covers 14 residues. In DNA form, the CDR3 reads TGTGCCAGCAGTTCGTGGATTGGGAACACTGAAGCTTTCTTT. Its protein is CASSSWIGNTEAFF.

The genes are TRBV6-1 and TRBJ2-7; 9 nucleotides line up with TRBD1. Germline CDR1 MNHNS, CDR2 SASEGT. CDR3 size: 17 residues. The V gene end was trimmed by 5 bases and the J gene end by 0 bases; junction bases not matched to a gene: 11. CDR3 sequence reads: CASSQPRRGQGSYEQYF. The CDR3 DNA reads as TGTGCCAGCAGTCAACCTCGCAGGGGACAGGGCTCCTACGAGCAGTACTTC.

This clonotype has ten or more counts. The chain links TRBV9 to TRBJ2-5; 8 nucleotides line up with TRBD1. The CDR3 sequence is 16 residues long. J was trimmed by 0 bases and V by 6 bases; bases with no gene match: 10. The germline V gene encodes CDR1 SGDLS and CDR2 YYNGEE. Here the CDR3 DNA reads TGTGCCAGCATACACTTTCACAGGGGGTACCAAGAGACCCAGTACTTC. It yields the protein CASIHFHRGYQETQYF.

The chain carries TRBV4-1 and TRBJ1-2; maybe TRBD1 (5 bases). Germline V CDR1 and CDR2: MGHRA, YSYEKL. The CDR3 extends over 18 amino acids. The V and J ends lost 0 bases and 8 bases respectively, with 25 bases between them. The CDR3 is CASSQERVGGHQAGGYTF. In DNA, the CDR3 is TGCGCCAGCAGCCAAGAACGTGTTGGAGGACACCAGGCTGGAGGCTACACCTTC.

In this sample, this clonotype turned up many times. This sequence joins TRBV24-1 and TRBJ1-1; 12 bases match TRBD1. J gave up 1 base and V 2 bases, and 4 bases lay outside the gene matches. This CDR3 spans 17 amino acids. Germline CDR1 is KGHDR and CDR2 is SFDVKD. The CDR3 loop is CATSDSPGQGANTEAFF. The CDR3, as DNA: TGTGCCACCAGTGATTCCCCGGGACAGGGGGCGAACACTGAAGCTTTCTTT.

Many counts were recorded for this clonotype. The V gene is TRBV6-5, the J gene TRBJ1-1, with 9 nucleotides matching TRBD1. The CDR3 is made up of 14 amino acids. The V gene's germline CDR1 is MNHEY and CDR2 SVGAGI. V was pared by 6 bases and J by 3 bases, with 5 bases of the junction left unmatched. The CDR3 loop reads CASRGQGIDTEAFF. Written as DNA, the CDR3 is TGTGCCAGCAGGGGACAGGGAATAGACACTGAAGCTTTCTTT.

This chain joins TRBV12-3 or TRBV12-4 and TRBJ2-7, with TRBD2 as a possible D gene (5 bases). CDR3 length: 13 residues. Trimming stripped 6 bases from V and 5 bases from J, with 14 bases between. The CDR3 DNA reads TGTGCCAGCAGCTTCTCCCCGAGGGACGAGCAGTACTTC. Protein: CASSFSPRDEQYF.

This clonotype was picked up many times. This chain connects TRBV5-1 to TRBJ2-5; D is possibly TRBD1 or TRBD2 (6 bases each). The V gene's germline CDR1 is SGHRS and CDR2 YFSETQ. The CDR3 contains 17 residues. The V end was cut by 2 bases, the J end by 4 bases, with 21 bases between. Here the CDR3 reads CASSFSDVRGGRETQYF. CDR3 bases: TGCGCCAGCAGCTTCTCAGATGTCAGGGGAGGAAGAGAGACCCAGTACTTC. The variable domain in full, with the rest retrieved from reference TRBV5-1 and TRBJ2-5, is KAGVTQTPRYLIKTRGQQVTLSCSPISGHRSVSWYQQTPGQGLQFLFEYFSETQRNKGNFPGRFSGRQFSNSRSEMNVSTLELGDSALYLCASSFSDVRGGRETQYFGPGTRLLVL.

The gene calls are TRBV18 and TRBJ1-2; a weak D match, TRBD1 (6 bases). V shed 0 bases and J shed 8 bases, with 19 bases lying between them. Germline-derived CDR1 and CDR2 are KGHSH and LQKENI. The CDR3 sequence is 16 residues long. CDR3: CASSPPRGAELRGYTF. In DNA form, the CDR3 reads TGTGCCAGCTCACCACCCAGGGGAGCCGAGCTGCGGGGCTACACCTTC.

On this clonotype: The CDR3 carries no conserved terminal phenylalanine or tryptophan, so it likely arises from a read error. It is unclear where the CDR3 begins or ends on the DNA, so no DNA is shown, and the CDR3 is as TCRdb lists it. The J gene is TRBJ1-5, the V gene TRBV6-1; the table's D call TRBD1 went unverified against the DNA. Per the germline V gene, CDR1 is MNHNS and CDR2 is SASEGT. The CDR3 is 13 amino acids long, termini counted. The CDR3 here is CASRPDRNQPQQL.

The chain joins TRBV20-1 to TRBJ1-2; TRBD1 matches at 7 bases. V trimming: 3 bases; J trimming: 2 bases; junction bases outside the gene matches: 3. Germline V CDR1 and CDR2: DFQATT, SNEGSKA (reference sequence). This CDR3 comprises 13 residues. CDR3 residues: CSARADRNYGYTF. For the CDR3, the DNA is TGCAGTGCTAGGGCGGACAGGAACTATGGCTACACCTTC.

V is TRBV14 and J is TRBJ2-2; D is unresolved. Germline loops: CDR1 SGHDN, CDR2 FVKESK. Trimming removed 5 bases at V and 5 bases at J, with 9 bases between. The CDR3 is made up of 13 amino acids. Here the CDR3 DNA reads TGTGCCAGCAGCTATGATTCGACCGGGGAGCTGTTTTTT. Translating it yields CASSYDSTGELFF.

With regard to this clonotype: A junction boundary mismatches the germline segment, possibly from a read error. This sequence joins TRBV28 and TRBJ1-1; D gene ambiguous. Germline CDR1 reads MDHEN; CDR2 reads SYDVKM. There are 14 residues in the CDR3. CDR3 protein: CGSSLARTNTEAFF. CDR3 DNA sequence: TGTGGCAGCAGTTTAGCCCGAACGAACACTGAAGCTTTCTTT.

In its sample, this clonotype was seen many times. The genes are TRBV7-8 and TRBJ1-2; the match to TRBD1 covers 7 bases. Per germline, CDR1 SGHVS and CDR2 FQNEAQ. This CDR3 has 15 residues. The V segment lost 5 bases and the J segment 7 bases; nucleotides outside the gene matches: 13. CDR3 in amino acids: CASSVGPTGDLGYTF. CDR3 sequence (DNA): TGTGCCAGCAGCGTGGGCCCAACAGGGGATCTTGGCTACACCTTC.

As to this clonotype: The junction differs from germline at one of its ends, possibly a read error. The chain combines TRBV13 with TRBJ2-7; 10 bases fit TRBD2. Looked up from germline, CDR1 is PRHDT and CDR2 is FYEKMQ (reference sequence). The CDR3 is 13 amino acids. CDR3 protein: CASRIAGGYEQYF. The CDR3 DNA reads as TGTGCCAGCAGAATAGCGGGAGGCTACGAACAGTACTTC.

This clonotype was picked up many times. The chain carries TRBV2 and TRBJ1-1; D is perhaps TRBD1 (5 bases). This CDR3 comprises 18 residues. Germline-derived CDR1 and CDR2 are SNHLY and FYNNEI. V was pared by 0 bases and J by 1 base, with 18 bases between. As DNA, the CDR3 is TGTGCCAGCAGTGAAGCGCTTCGGCTAGGGCAGGGGAACACTGAAGCTTTCTTT. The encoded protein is CASSEALRLGQGNTEAFF.

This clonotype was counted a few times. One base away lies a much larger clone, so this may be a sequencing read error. The CDR3 loop reads CASSQDPWGANTGELLF. The CDR3 DNA reads as TGCGCCAGCAGCCAAGATCCTTGGGGGGCGAACACCGGGGAGCTGTTGTTT. This rearrangement joins TRBV4-3 to TRBJ2-2; D tentatively reads TRBD1 or TRBD2 (6 bases each). CDR1 and CDR2 from the germline V gene are LGHNA and YSLEER. The CDR3 has 17 residues.

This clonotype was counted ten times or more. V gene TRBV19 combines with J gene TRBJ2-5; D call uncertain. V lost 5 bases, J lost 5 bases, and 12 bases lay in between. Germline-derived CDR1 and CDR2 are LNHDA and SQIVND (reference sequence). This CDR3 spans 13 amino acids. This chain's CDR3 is CASSPPDRETQYF. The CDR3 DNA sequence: TGTGCCAGTAGTCCCCCGGACCGGGAGACCCAGTACTTC.

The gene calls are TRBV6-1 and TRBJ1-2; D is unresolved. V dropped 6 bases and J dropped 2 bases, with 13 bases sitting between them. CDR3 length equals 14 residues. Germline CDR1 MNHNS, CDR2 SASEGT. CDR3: CASSGSPGNYGYTF. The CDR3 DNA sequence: TGTGCCAGCAGCGGATCCCCTGGGAACTATGGCTACACCTTC.

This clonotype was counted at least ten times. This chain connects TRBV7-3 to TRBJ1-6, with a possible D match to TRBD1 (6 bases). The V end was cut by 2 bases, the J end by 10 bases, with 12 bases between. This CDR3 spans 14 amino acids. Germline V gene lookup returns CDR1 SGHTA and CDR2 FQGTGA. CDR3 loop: CASSLAGAQSPLHF. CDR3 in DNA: TGTGCCAGCAGCTTAGCAGGGGCTCAGTCACCCCTCCACTTT.

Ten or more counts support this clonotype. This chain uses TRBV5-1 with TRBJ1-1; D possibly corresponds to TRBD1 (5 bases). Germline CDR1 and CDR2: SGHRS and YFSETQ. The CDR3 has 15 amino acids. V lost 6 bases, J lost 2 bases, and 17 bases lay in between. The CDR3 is CASKLGDYINTEAFF. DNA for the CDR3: TGCGCCAGCAAGCTGGGGGATTATATCAACACTGAAGCTTTCTTT. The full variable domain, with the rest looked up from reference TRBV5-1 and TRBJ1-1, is KAGVTQTPRYLIKTRGQQVTLSCSPISGHRSVSWYQQTPGQGLQFLFEYFSETQRNKGNFPGRFSGRQFSNSRSEMNVSTLELGDSALYLCASKLGDYINTEAFFGQGTRLTVV.

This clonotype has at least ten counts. CDR3 sequence (DNA): TGCAGCGCCGAGAATGCGAACACCGGGGAGCTGTTTTTT. Encoded protein: CSAENANTGELFF. The chain couples TRBV29-1 to TRBJ2-2; D remains unclear. Germline CDR1 and CDR2: SQVTM and ANQGSEA. This CDR3 spans 13 amino acids. Trimming stripped 7 bases from V and 0 bases from J, with 9 bases between.

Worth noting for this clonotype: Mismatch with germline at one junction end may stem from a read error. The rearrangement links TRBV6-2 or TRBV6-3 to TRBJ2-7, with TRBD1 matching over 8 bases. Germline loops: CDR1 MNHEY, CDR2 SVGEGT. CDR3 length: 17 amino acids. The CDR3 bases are TGTGCCAGCAGTAACTCCAATTGGGACAGGAGGGCCTACGAGCAGTACTTC. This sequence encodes CASSNSNWDRRAYEQYF.

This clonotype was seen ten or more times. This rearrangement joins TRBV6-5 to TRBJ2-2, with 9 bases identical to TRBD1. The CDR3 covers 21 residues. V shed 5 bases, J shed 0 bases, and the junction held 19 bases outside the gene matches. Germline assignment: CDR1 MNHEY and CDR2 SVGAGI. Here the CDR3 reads CASSPTPGTGMWRANTGELFF. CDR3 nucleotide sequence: TGTGCCAGCAGTCCGACCCCCGGGACAGGGATGTGGCGCGCGAACACCGGGGAGCTGTTTTTT.

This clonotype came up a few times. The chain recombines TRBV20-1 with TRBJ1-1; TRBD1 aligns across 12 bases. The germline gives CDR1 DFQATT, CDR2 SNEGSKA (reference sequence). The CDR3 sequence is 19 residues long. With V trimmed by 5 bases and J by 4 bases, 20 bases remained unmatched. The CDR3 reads CSAVITPGQGAAETTEAFF. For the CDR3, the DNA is TGCAGTGCTGTTATTACGCCGGGACAGGGGGCGGCAGAAACCACTGAAGCTTTCTTT.